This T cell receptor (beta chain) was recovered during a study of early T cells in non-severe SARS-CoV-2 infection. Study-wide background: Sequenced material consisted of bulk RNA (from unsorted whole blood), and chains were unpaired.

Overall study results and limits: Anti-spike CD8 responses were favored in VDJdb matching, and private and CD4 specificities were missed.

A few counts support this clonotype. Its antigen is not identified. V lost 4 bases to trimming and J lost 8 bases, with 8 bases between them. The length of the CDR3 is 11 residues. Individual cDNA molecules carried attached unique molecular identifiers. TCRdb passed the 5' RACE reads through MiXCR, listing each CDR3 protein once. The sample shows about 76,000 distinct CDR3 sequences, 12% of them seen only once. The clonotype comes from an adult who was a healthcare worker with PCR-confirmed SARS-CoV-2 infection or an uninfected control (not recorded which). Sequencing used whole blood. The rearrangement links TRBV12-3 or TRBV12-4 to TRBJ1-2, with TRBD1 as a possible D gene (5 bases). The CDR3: CASSSWDGYTF. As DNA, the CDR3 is TGTGCCAGCAGTTCGTGGGACGGCTACACCTTC.